These T cell receptor beta chains were read from a single sample in a study of graft-versus-host responses after intestinal transplantation. Repertoires were generated with immunoSEQ multiplex PCR, while TCRdb's copy carries only in-frame clones and drops some. The sample shows 25,000 to 35,000 clones, 65% to 80% of them seen only once. This sample comprised ileum tissue, obtained 98 days after intestinal transplantation. These TCRs come from a human patient who received an intestinal transplant, so some T cells may come from the graft donor. Each CDR3 is given with its conserved first and last residue. A D gene is named only where the DNA matches it firmly. Size tells how often a clone was seen (once, few, many) or the class of an expanded clone, and some rows leave it out.

V gene: TRBV5-1
J gene: TRBJ1-4
D gene: .
clone size: .
CDR3 DNA: TGCGCCAGCAGGCTCAAAGGGGAAAAACTGTTTTTT
CDR3 protein: CASRLKGEKLFF

V gene: TRBV5-1
J gene: TRBJ2-2
D gene: TRBD1
clone size: once
CDR3 DNA: TGCGCCAGCTCCGGGACAGAGGGTACCGGGGAGCTGTTTTTT
CDR3 protein: CASSGTEGTGELFF

V gene: TRBV27
J gene: TRBJ2-7
D gene: TRBD1
clone size: .
CDR3 DNA: TGTGCCAGCAGGGACAGGGAGCACCTCTACGAGCAGTACTTC
CDR3 protein: CASRDREHLYEQYF

V gene: TRBV9
J gene: TRBJ2-5
D gene: .
clone size: .
CDR3 DNA: TGTGCCAGCAGCGTAGGCAGGACTTGGTTTTGGGAGACCCAGTACTTC
CDR3 protein: CASSVGRTWFWETQYF

V gene: TRBV11-2
J gene: TRBJ1-2
D gene: TRBD1
clone size: .
CDR3 DNA: TGTGCCAGCAGCTTAGACCGGACAGGGCCCTATGGCTACACCTTC
CDR3 protein: CASSLDRTGPYGYTF

V gene: TRBV30
J gene: TRBJ1-2
D gene: .
clone size: .
CDR3 DNA: TGTGCCTGGAGTGAATTTGGGGACCATGGCTACACCTTC
CDR3 protein: CAWSEFGDHGYTF

V gene: TRBV16
J gene: TRBJ2-7
D gene: .
clone size: .
CDR3 DNA: TGTGCCAGCAGCCAATTTTCGCAACCGTACTCCTACGAGCAGTACTTC
CDR3 protein: CASSQFSQPYSYEQYF

V gene: TRBV6-6
J gene: TRBJ2-5
D gene: .
clone size: .
CDR3 DNA: TGTGCCAGCAGTTCAGGACAGATGAAAGAGACCCAGTACTTC
CDR3 protein: CASSSGQMKETQYF

V gene: TRBV5-8
J gene: TRBJ2-5
D gene: .
clone size: .
CDR3 DNA: TGTGCCAGCAGCTTGTGGCAGCTCCAAGAGACCCAGTACTTC
CDR3 protein: CASSLWQLQETQYF

V gene: TRBV10-3
J gene: TRBJ2-3
D gene: .
clone size: .
CDR3 DNA: TGTGCCATCAGTGAAGGTTATGGGTTAATAGATACGCAGTATTTT
CDR3 protein: CAISEGYGLIDTQYF

V gene: TRBV7-3
J gene: TRBJ2-5
D gene: .
clone size: .
CDR3 DNA: TGTGCCAGCAGCTTAAATTCCGGGGCCGAGACCCAGTACTTC
CDR3 protein: CASSLNSGAETQYF

V gene: TRBV19
J gene: TRBJ2-5
D gene: .
clone size: .
CDR3 DNA: TGTGCCAGTAGTTCCCGCAGAGAAGAGACCCAGTACTTC
CDR3 protein: CASSSRREETQYF

V gene: TRBV5-6
J gene: TRBJ2-3
D gene: TRBD2
clone size: .
CDR3 DNA: TGTGCCAGCAGCGCCCTAGCGGGGGGGTTTAGCACAGATACGCAGTATTTT
CDR3 protein: CASSALAGGFSTDTQYF

V gene: TRBV25-1
J gene: TRBJ1-4
D gene: .
clone size: .
CDR3 DNA: TGTGCCAGCAGTGACGTGGCGAGGGACCATGAAAAACTGTTTTTT
CDR3 protein: CASSDVARDHEKLFF

V gene: TRBV27
J gene: TRBJ2-5
D gene: TRBD2
clone size: .
CDR3 DNA: TGTGCCAGCAGTTTGAATGCGGGGGGACGGGAGACCCAGTACTTC
CDR3 protein: CASSLNAGGRETQYF

V gene: TRBV2
J gene: TRBJ2-7
D gene: TRBD2
clone size: .
CDR3 DNA: TGTGCCAGCAGTTCAGCGGGGCCTTCCTACGAGCAGTACTTC
CDR3 protein: CASSSAGPSYEQYF

V gene: TRBV28
J gene: TRBJ2-1
D gene: TRBD1
clone size: .
CDR3 DNA: TGTGCCAGCAGTCCTAGCGCCGGGACAGGCCCATATTTCGAGCAGTTCTTC
CDR3 protein: CASSPSAGTGPYFEQFF

V gene: TRBV27
J gene: TRBJ2-2
D gene: TRBD2
clone size: .
CDR3 DNA: TGTGCCAGCAGTTCCCTCAGGACTAGCGGGGCGGTCGGGGAGCTGTTTTTT
CDR3 protein: CASSSLRTSGAVGELFF

V gene: TRBV5-1
J gene: TRBJ1-3
D gene: .
clone size: .
CDR3 DNA: TGCGCCAGCAGCTTGGGCGACATACGCTCTGGAAACACCATATATTTT
CDR3 protein: CASSLGDIRSGNTIYF

V gene: TRBV18
J gene: TRBJ2-1
D gene: TRBD2
clone size: .
CDR3 DNA: TGTGCCAGCTTCTCGACTAGCGGGGGGATCAATGAGCAGTTCTTC
CDR3 protein: CASFSTSGGINEQFF

V gene: TRBV11-2
J gene: TRBJ2-7
D gene: .
clone size: .
CDR3 DNA: TGTGCCAGCAGCTTAGGTCCTAGCGCTAGGGAGCAGTACTTC
CDR3 protein: CASSLGPSAREQYF

V gene: TRBV5-1
J gene: TRBJ2-1
D gene: TRBD2
clone size: .
CDR3 DNA: TGCGCCAGCAGCCCGACTAGCGGGGGTTATAATGAGCAGTTCTTC
CDR3 protein: CASSPTSGGYNEQFF

V gene: TRBV5-1
J gene: TRBJ2-2
D gene: .
clone size: .
CDR3 DNA: TGCGCCAGCGTGGGCACCGGGGAGCTGTTTTTT
CDR3 protein: CASVGTGELFF

V gene: TRBV11-3
J gene: TRBJ2-1
D gene: TRBD2
clone size: .
CDR3 DNA: TGTGCCAGCAGCCCCTACGGGGGGGAGTGGGACGGTGAGCAGTTCTTC
CDR3 protein: CASSPYGGEWDGEQFF